These 26 T cell receptor beta chains were sequenced from one sample in a study of cytomegalovirus exposure and HLA in healthy donors. A multiplex PCR was run with 60 Vbeta primers and 13 Jbeta primers. The assay was immunoSEQ multiplex PCR, and TCRdb's table has in-frame clones only and misses some. This table holds about 120,000 clones, around 62% found once. Sequences were obtained from PBMCs. Every receptor here comes from a woman aged 40 to 50 in good health and CMV-seropositive.

V usage is TRBV27 and J usage is TRBJ2-5; D uncertain. CDR3 size: 13 residues. Trimming left V 5 bases short and J 0 bases short, with 7 bases between. Germline V CDR1 and CDR2: MNHEY, SMNVEV (reference sequence). The CDR3 DNA sequence: TGTGCCAGCAGTCCCTCGTACCAAGAGACCCAGTACTTC. This sequence encodes CASSPSYQETQYF.

This clone occurred a few times. The rearrangement joins TRBV27 to TRBJ1-4, with D possibly matching TRBD1 (6 bases). With 4 bases removed from V and 6 bases from J, the gap between germline ends came to 12 bases. Germline V lookup: CDR1 MNHEY, CDR2 SMNVEV (reference sequence). This CDR3 is 14 amino acids long. CDR3 DNA: TGTGCCAGCAGTTCCACGGGGGGCGATGAAAAACTGTTTTTT. Translating gives CASSSTGGDEKLFF.

V usage is TRBV5-4 and J usage is TRBJ1-3; a possible D gene is TRBD1 (5 bases). CDR1 and CDR2 from the germline V gene are SGHNT and YYREEE (reference sequence). CDR3 length equals 15 residues. Trimming shortened V by 2 bases and J by 0 bases, and 9 bases separated the two germline ends. The CDR3 sequence: CASSFDSDSGNTIYF. CDR3 in DNA: TGTGCCAGCAGCTTCGACAGCGACTCTGGAAACACCATATATTTT.

Notes on this clone: Other DNA sequences in this sample translate to the same CDR3. The CDR3 loop is CASSLLADSYNEQFF. The DNA for the CDR3 is TGCGCCAGCAGCTTACTAGCGGACTCCTACAATGAGCAGTTCTTC. The J gene is TRBJ2-1, the V gene TRBV5-1, with 8 bases aligning to TRBD2. Per germline, CDR1 SGHRS and CDR2 YFSETQ. The V gene end was trimmed by 2 bases and the J gene end by 0 bases; junction bases not matched to a gene: 1. The CDR3 totals 15 residues.

A note on this clone: The junction and the germline gene differ at one end; a read error may be behind it. The V call is TRBV10-3, the J call TRBJ2-3, with D possibly being TRBD2 (6 bases). Germline assignment: CDR1 ENHRY and CDR2 SYGVKD. CDR3 size: 16 residues. The CDR3 spells CTISEGTRFGTDTQYF. CDR3 DNA: TGTACCATCAGTGAGGGGACTCGTTTTGGGACAGATACGCAGTATTTT.

V is TRBV5-1 and J is TRBJ1-1; no definite D call. The CDR3 spans 16 residues. The V end lost 0 bases, the J end lost 3 bases, and 15 bases lay between the germline ends. Germline CDR1 and CDR2: SGHRS and YFSETQ. CDR3 DNA: TGCGCCAGCAGCTTGGACCCGGGAGGGTCGGACACTGAAGCTTTCTTT. Residues: CASSLDPGGSDTEAFF. The full variable domain, its missing parts supplied by reference TRBV5-1 and TRBJ1-1, is KAGVTQTPRYLIKTRGQQVTLSCSPISGHRSVSWYQQTPGQGLQFLFEYFSETQRNKGNFPGRFSGRQFSNSRSEMNVSTLELGDSALYLCASSLDPGGSDTEAFFGQGTRLTVV.

This clone was counted a few times. This rearrangement joins TRBV21-1 to TRBJ2-3; the listed D gene, TRBD2, was not tested against the DNA. TRBV21-1 is a pseudogene segment. This CDR3 has 15 residues. The CDR3 nucleotides read TGTGCCAGCAGCGGTCCGGGACTAGACACAGATACGCAGTATTTT. Translated: CASSGPGLDTDTQYF.

The chain links TRBV2 to TRBJ1-5, with 7 nucleotides matching TRBD1. CDR1 SNHLY and CDR2 FYNNEI come from the germline V gene. The CDR3 spans 16 residues. V lost 7 bases and J lost 2; bases outside the gene matches: 11. CDR3 coding DNA: TGTGCCAGCACCCTAACAGGGGCGAGGGGCAATCAGCCCCAGCATTTT. This sequence encodes CASTLTGARGNQPQHF.

This clone was seen a handful of times. The chain combines TRBV2 with TRBJ2-7; 8 bases map to TRBD2. J was trimmed by 2 bases and V by 7 bases; bases with no gene match: 10. There are 15 residues in the CDR3. CDR1 is SNHLY, CDR2 FYNNEI, per germline. The DNA of the CDR3 is TGTGCCAGCACGGCTTTAGCGGGACTCGCCTACGAGCAGTACTTC. This sequence encodes CASTALAGLAYEQYF.

V gene TRBV29-1 combines with J gene TRBJ2-2; 10 bases are a match to TRBD1. Germline-derived CDR1 and CDR2 are SQVTM and ANQGSEA. Trimming took 5 bases from V and 3 from J; bases not matched to a gene: 3. The CDR3 is 14 amino acids. DNA for the CDR3: TGCAGCGTTAGCGGGACAGGGGACACCGGGGAGCTGTTTTTT. Encoded protein: CSVSGTGDTGELFF.

J is TRBJ1-2 and V is TRBV7-3, with TRBD1 as a possible D gene (6 bases). V lost 1 base and J 8 bases, leaving 11 bases between the germline ends. The germline V gene encodes CDR1 SGHTA and CDR2 FQGTGA. The CDR3 is 13 amino acids. The CDR3 nucleotides are TGTGCCAGCAGCTTAAGGCAGGGGACGGGCTACACCTTC. Translating gives CASSLRQGTGYTF.

V gene TRBV6-5 combines with J gene TRBJ2-7; D perhaps matches TRBD1 (6 bases). CDR1 MNHEY and CDR2 SVGAGI come from the germline V gene. The V end was cut by 8 bases, the J end by 6 bases, with 14 bases between. This CDR3 has 12 amino acids. DNA of the CDR3: TGTGCCAGCCAGGGGACGACAAGCGAGCAGTACTTC. It is translated as CASQGTTSEQYF.

In this sample, this clone turned up a few times. The rearrangement links TRBV6-5 to TRBJ1-2, with D maybe TRBD1 (6 bases). The germline V gene has CDR1 MNHEY and CDR2 SVGAGI. The CDR3 length is 15 residues. The V end lost 5 bases, the J end lost 7 bases, and 20 bases lay between the germline ends. DNA of the CDR3: TGTGCCAGCAGTGCTTTACCCACAGGGTCAGGTGGCTACACCTTC. Residues: CASSALPTGSGGYTF.

V and J are TRBV5-1 and TRBJ1-1, with D unresolved. There are 15 residues in the CDR3. The V end lost 6 bases, the J end lost 0 bases, and 15 bases lay between the germline ends. Germline V CDR1 and CDR2: SGHRS, YFSETQ. This CDR3 reads CASTEGVAVNTEAFF. DNA for the CDR3: TGCGCCAGCACCGAGGGAGTGGCGGTGAACACTGAAGCTTTCTTT.

This chain joins TRBV5-1 and TRBJ1-4, with no clear D. This CDR3 is built from 16 residues. The germline gives CDR1 SGHRS, CDR2 YFSETQ. V was clipped by 2 bases and J by 0 bases, with 11 bases between them. CDR3 protein: CASSLPTGSTNEKLFF. CDR3 bases: TGCGCCAGCAGCTTACCGACGGGTTCAACTAATGAAAAACTGTTTTTT.

The chain couples TRBV5-6 to TRBJ1-5, with D perhaps matching TRBD1 (5 bases). CDR1 is SGHDT and CDR2 is YYEEEE in the germline V gene. This CDR3 spans 14 amino acids. The V and J ends lost 4 bases and 3 bases respectively, with 11 bases between them. This CDR3 is CASSVQGINQPQHF. The DNA of the CDR3 is TGTGCCAGCAGCGTTCAGGGAATCAATCAGCCCCAGCATTTT.

This clone was found a few times. V usage is TRBV5-1 and J usage is TRBJ2-4, with 13 bases that match TRBD2. J gave up 0 bases and V 4 bases, and 7 bases lay outside the gene matches. The CDR3 runs to 18 residues. Per the germline V gene, CDR1 is SGHRS and CDR2 is YFSETQ. CDR3 loop: CASSAGLAGTLAKNIQYF. The CDR3 nucleotides are TGCGCCAGCAGCGCGGGACTAGCGGGGACGCTAGCCAAAAACATTCAGTACTTC.

This clone was observed a single time. V is TRBV18 and J is TRBJ2-5; 7 nucleotides line up with TRBD2. J lost 2 bases, V lost 3 bases, and 9 bases had no gene match. Germline-derived CDR1 and CDR2 are KGHSH and LQKENI. The CDR3 is made up of 16 amino acids. CDR3 bases: TGTGCCAGCTCACCTAAGGGGACTACCGCTCAAGAGACCCAGTACTTC. Its translation: CASSPKGTTAQETQYF.

To note about this clone: The sample holds other DNA sequences that translate to the same CDR3. J is TRBJ2-1 and V is TRBV27, with D possibly being TRBD1 (5 bases). The V and J ends lost 2 bases and 3 bases respectively, with 5 bases between them. Germline V CDR1 and CDR2: MNHEY, SMNVEV (reference sequence). The CDR3 is made up of 13 amino acids. The CDR3 loop is CASSLDSYNEQFF. CDR3 bases: TGTGCCAGCAGTTTAGACAGCTACAATGAGCAGTTCTTC.

This chain links TRBV7-9 with TRBJ1-1; tentative D call: TRBD1 (5 bases). The CDR3 totals 14 residues. Germline loops: CDR1 SEHNR, CDR2 FQNEAQ (reference sequence). V was cut by 2 bases and J by 7 bases, with 14 bases left in between. The CDR3, as DNA: TGTGCCAGCAGCTTATTTGTGGGGGGGGGTGAAGCTTTCTTT. This codes for CASSLFVGGGEAFF.

This chain links TRBV19 with TRBJ2-6, with 10 bases that match TRBD1. J lost 1 base, V lost 2 bases, and 5 bases had no gene match. The germline V gene encodes CDR1 LNHDA and CDR2 SQIVND (reference sequence). The CDR3 is 18 amino acids. The CDR3 protein is CASSIPGTGVSGANVLTF. CDR3 coding DNA: TGTGCCAGTAGTATACCTGGGACAGGGGTTTCTGGGGCCAACGTCCTGACTTTC.

V gene TRBV2 combines with J gene TRBJ1-4, with D perhaps matching TRBD1 (6 bases). The V gene's germline CDR1 is SNHLY and CDR2 FYNNEI. This CDR3 comprises 17 residues. The V end lost 6 bases, the J end lost 2 bases, and 19 bases lay between the germline ends. The DNA for the CDR3 is TGTGCCAGCAGGGACTGGACAGACCTCTTGACTAATGAAAAACTGTTTTTT. As protein: CASRDWTDLLTNEKLFF. The whole variable domain, remainder taken from reference TRBV2 and TRBJ1-4, is EPEVTQTPSHQVTQMGQEVILRCVPISNHLYFYWYRQILGQKVEFLVSFYNNEISEKSEIFDDQFSVERPDGSNFTLKIRSTKLEDSAMYFCASRDWTDLLTNEKLFFGSGTQLSVL.

J is TRBJ2-1 and V is TRBV9; D might be TRBD2 (5 bases). Germline assignment: CDR1 SGDLS and CDR2 YYNGEE. This CDR3 is built from 14 residues. V lost 3 bases and J 6 bases, leaving 13 bases between the germline ends. The CDR3 sequence: CASSDEWRSNEQFF. Here the CDR3 DNA reads TGTGCCAGCAGCGACGAGTGGAGGAGCAATGAGCAGTTCTTC.

The gene calls are TRBV19 and TRBJ1-2, with 10 bases aligning to TRBD1. Per germline, CDR1 LNHDA and CDR2 SQIVND (reference sequence). The V segment lost 10 bases and the J segment 5 bases; nucleotides outside the gene matches: 4. The CDR3 is 12 amino acids. The CDR3, as DNA: TGTGCCACCGGGGACAGGGGATATGGCTACACCTTC. The encoded protein is CATGDRGYGYTF. The full variable domain, rest sourced from reference TRBV19 and TRBJ1-2, is DGGITQSPKYLFRKEGQNVTLSCEQNLNHDAMYWYRQDPGQGLRLIYYSQIVNDFQKGDIAEGYSVSREKKESFPLTVTSAQKNPTAFYLCATGDRGYGYTFGSGTRLTVV.

V and J are TRBV27 and TRBJ2-3; 9 nucleotides line up with TRBD2. This CDR3 comprises 16 residues. V lost 3 bases and J lost 2; bases outside the gene matches: 6. Germline V CDR1 and CDR2: MNHEY, SMNVEV (reference sequence). CDR3 amino acids: CASSLVAGAATDTQYF. Written as DNA, the CDR3 is TGTGCCAGCAGTTTGGTAGCGGGAGCTGCCACAGATACGCAGTATTTT.

This sequence joins TRBV4-3 and TRBJ1-1; D is ambiguous. V was trimmed by 0 bases and J by 4 bases, leaving 12 bases between them. The CDR3 is 15 residues long. The germline V gene has CDR1 LGHNA and CDR2 YSLEER. The CDR3 is CASSQEGGMVTEAFF. In nucleotides, the CDR3 is TGCGCCAGCAGCCAAGAGGGCGGGATGGTCACTGAAGCTTTCTTT.